A selection of T cell receptor beta chains follows, all from one sample in a study of response to subunit inactivated influenza vaccine. TCRdb re-analysed the RT-PCR reads in MiXCR, keeping a single row per CDR3 protein. The sample lists fewer than 700,000 distinct CDR3 sequences, around 13% seen once, with roughly 13% in the top ten. The sample in question was PBMCs from blood, obtained roughly 6 weeks after vaccination. Receptors were obtained from a man over 45 who received an inactivated influenza vaccine. Each CDR3 is given with its conserved first and last residue. D genes are given only for firm matches. Expanded clones get a size class; other rows say once, few or many, or leave the size out.

TRBD2	TRBJ2-7	many	TRBV20-1	CSARELAGGAYEQYF	TGCAGTGCTAGAGAACTAGCGGGAGGAGCCTACGAGCAGTACTTC
-	TRBJ1-1	few	TRBV19	CASSIGIMNTEAFF	TGTGCCAGTAGTATCGGCATTATGAACACTGAAGCTTTCTTT
-	TRBJ1-5	-	TRBV20-1	CSADPPGNQPQHF	TGCAGTGCTGATCCCCCGGGCAATCAGCCCCAGCATTTT
TRBD2	TRBJ2-7	few	TRBV29-1	CSAITSGSSYEQYF	TGCAGCGCGATAACTAGCGGAAGCTCCTACGAGCAGTACTTC
-	TRBJ2-7	few	TRBV20-1	CSATDLDSVGPEQYF	TGCAGTGCTACAGACTTGGACAGCGTGGGCCCCGAGCAGTACTTC
-	TRBJ2-1	few	TRBV20-1	CSARDPAAHNEQFF	TGCAGTGCTAGAGATCCGGCTGCGCACAATGAGCAGTTCTTC
TRBD1	TRBJ2-5	-	TRBV3-1	CASSQGGTGIGETQYF	TGTGCCAGCAGCCAAGGGGGGACAGGGATTGGGGAGACCCAGTACTTC
-	TRBJ2-5	-	TRBV7-9	CASSPTGSPQETQYF	TGTGCCAGCAGCCCGACCGGGAGTCCACAAGAGACCCAGTACTTC
-	TRBJ1-2	-	TRBV7-2	CASSFDSLNQGDYGYTF	TGTGCCAGCAGCTTCGACAGCCTAAATCAAGGAGACTATGGCTACACCTTC
TRBD2	TRBJ2-1	-	TRBV24-1	CATSDPRTSAYSYNEQFF	TGTGCCACCAGTGACCCCCGGACTAGCGCCTACTCCTACAATGAGCAGTTCTTC
-	TRBJ1-1	many	TRBV20-1	CVRDISNTEAFF	TGCGTAAGGGACATCTCGAACACTGAAGCTTTCTTT
-	TRBJ2-1	-	TRBV6-2/TRBV6-3	CASSYELSSYNEQLF	TGTGCCAGCAGTTACGAGCTATCTTCCTACAATGAGCAGTTGTTC
-	TRBJ2-1	many	TRBV20-1	CSASSEFGVNEQFF	TGCAGTGCTAGTTCGGAATTTGGAGTGAATGAGCAGTTCTTC
TRBD1	TRBJ2-5	-	TRBV7-2	CASSNPGQGQETQYF	TGTGCCAGCAGCAATCCGGGACAGGGACAAGAGACCCAGTACTTC
-	TRBJ2-4	few	TRBV12-3/TRBV12-4	CASSLYRAKNIQYF	TGTGCCAGCAGTTTATACAGGGCCAAAAACATTCAGTACTTC
TRBD1	TRBJ1-2	once	TRBV5-1	CASSFGQGAAGYTF	TGCGCCAGCAGCTTTGGACAGGGGGCAGCTGGCTACACCTTC
-	TRBJ1-6	-	TRBV12-3/TRBV12-4	CASSSTADQSSYNSPLHF	TGTGCCAGCAGCTCAACCGCCGACCAGAGCTCCTATAATTCACCCCTCCACTTT
-	TRBJ1-1	-	TRBV7-9	CASSPNWGNTEAFF	TGTGCCAGCAGCCCGAACTGGGGGAACACTGAAGCTTTCTTT
TRBD1	TRBJ2-1	-	TRBV28	CASSLLRGQYNEQFF	TGTGCCAGCAGTTTATTAAGGGGACAGTACAATGAGCAGTTCTTC
TRBD2	TRBJ2-5	-	TRBV5-1	CASSLAGQGGETQYF	TGCGCCAGCAGCTTGGCCGGGCAGGGAGGGGAGACCCAGTACTTC
TRBD1	TRBJ1-1	-	TRBV7-9	CASSLAWGQANSEAFF	TGTGCCAGCAGCTTAGCGTGGGGACAGGCCAACTCTGAAGCTTTCTTT
-	TRBJ2-1	-	TRBV12-3/TRBV12-4	CASSLFGAAYNEQFF	TGTGCCAGCAGTTTATTTGGAGCCGCATACAATGAGCAGTTCTTC
-	TRBJ1-1	many	TRBV20-1	CSARKGGNTEAFF	TGCAGTGCTAGGAAAGGCGGGAACACTGAAGCTTTCTTT
-	TRBJ2-2	-	TRBV11-2	CASSLGQHTGELFF	TGTGCCAGCAGCTTAGGCCAGCACACCGGGGAGCTGTTTTTT
-	TRBJ2-7	few	TRBV7-9	CASSPSRGGEQYF	TGTGCCAGCAGTCCCAGCCGGGGAGGCGAGCAGTACTTC
-	TRBJ2-7	few	TRBV28	CASSSLDGGSYEQYF	TGTGCCAGCAGTTCCCTCGACGGGGGCTCCTACGAGCAGTACTTC
-	TRBJ2-1	-	TRBV6-5	CASSYSIVSNNEQFF	TGTGCCAGCAGTTACTCGATAGTTTCGAACAATGAGCAGTTCTTC
TRBD2	TRBJ2-4	-	TRBV6-1	CASAPGGGGIQYF	TGTGCCAGCGCCCCGGGGGGGGGTGGCATTCAGTACTTC
-	TRBJ1-1	-	TRBV20-1	CCAAGQPGRLNTEAFF	TGCTGTGCCGCCGGACAGCCTGGACGATTGAACACTGAAGCTTTCTTT
TRBD1	TRBJ2-7	few	TRBV7-6	CASSLEWGTGDEQYF	TGTGCCAGCAGCTTAGAATGGGGGACAGGGGACGAGCAGTACTTC
-	TRBJ2-3	-	TRBV24-1	CATSDLGGRNTDTQYF	TGTGCCACCAGTGATTTAGGGGGACGAAACACAGATACGCAGTATTTT
TRBD1	TRBJ2-7	many	TRBV20-1	CSADPLAGTVPYEQYF	TGCAGTGCCGACCCCTTGGCCGGGACAGTCCCCTACGAGCAGTACTTC
-	TRBJ2-5	few	TRBV5-5	CASSFYQETQYF	TGTGCCAGCAGCTTTTACCAAGAGACCCAGTACTTC
-	TRBJ2-3	few	TRBV7-9	CASSQVTGTTDTQYF	TGTGCCAGCAGCCAGGTCACAGGGACCACAGATACGCAGTATTTT
-	TRBJ2-7	-	TRBV20-1	CSARLPGVGEQYF	TGCAGTGCTAGACTTCCGGGGGTGGGGGAGCAGTACTTC
-	TRBJ2-7	-	TRBV27	CASSFPKYKAGVGDEQYF	TGTGCCAGCAGTTTCCCCAAGTATAAGGCTGGAGTGGGGGACGAGCAGTACTTC
-	TRBJ1-1	-	TRBV5-1	CASSLDKMDMATEAFF	TGCGCCAGCAGCTTGGACAAGATGGATATGGCCACTGAAGCTTTCTTT
-	TRBJ2-3	-	TRBV20-1	CSARKVDTQYF	TGCAGTGCTAGAAAGGTAGATACGCAGTATTTT
TRBD1	TRBJ1-1	-	TRBV19	CASSIQGDWAEAFF	TGTGCCAGTAGTATCCAGGGGGACTGGGCTGAAGCTTTCTTT
-	TRBJ2-7	-	TRBV6-2/TRBV6-3	CASSYSFGGGYEQYF	TGTGCCAGCAGTTATTCCTTCGGGGGCGGCTACGAGCAGTACTTC
TRBD2	TRBJ2-3	many	TRBV5-6	CASSLGLAGATDTQYF	TGTGCCAGCAGCCTCGGACTAGCGGGAGCCACAGATACGCAGTATTTT
-	TRBJ1-6	-	TRBV6-5	CASSNRQNYNSPLHF	TGTGCCAGCAGTAACCGACAGAACTATAATTCACCCCTCCACTTT
-	TRBJ1-2	many	TRBV12-3/TRBV12-4	CASSRGTYVRYTF	TGTGCCAGCAGTCGCGGGACTTATGTCCGCTACACCTTC
-	TRBJ1-5	-	TRBV7-2	CASSFRGLVDQPQHF	TGTGCCAGCAGCTTTCGAGGGTTGGTCGATCAGCCCCAGCATTTT
TRBD1	TRBJ1-5	-	TRBV18	CASSPGQGNSNQPQHF	TGTGCCAGCTCACCGGGACAGGGCAATAGCAATCAGCCCCAGCATTTT
-	TRBJ2-7	-	TRBV20-1	CSARDFGPPGEQYF	TGCAGTGCTAGAGATTTCGGGCCCCCAGGCGAGCAGTACTTC
TRBD2	TRBJ2-2	once	TRBV7-9	CASSFGSGGYTGELFF	TGTGCCAGCAGCTTCGGTAGCGGGGGCTACACCGGGGAGCTGTTTTTT
TRBD2	TRBJ2-1	few	TRBV3-1	CASSQDILAGSGAQFF	TGTGCCAGCAGCCAAGATATATTAGCGGGGTCAGGCGCGCAGTTCTTC
TRBD1	TRBJ2-4	few	TRBV27	CASRGTGGKNIQYF	TGTGCCAGCAGGGGGACAGGGGGCAAAAACATTCAGTACTTC
-	TRBJ2-3	-	TRBV7-9	CASSLQAVLLSTDTQYF	TGTGCCAGCAGCTTACAGGCCGTCCTATTAAGCACAGATACGCAGTATTTT
-	TRBJ2-2	many	TRBV20-1	CSARSPPGELFF	TGCAGTGCTAGATCCCCTCCCGGGGAGCTGTTTTTT
-	TRBJ2-3	-	TRBV9	CASSVSSRAQTTDTQYF	TGTGCCAGCAGCGTATCATCGCGGGCCCAAACCACAGATACGCAGTATTTT
TRBD2	TRBJ2-1	-	TRBV7-3	CASSFSGRTHGSYNEQFF	TGTGCCAGCAGCTTTAGCGGGAGGACACATGGCTCCTACAATGAGCAGTTCTTC
TRBD2	TRBJ2-1	-	TRBV4-1	CASSHGRGLAEHAAYSYNEQFF	TGCGCCAGCAGCCATGGGCGTGGACTAGCGGAACACGCTGCCTACTCCTACAATGAGCAGTTCTTC
TRBD1	TRBJ2-7	-	TRBV15	CATSRDRGSYEQYF	TGTGCCACCAGCAGGGACAGGGGCTCCTACGAGCAGTACTTC
-	TRBJ2-3	many	TRBV4-3	CASSQDWGVPLSGDTQYF	TGCGCCAGCAGCCAAGATTGGGGAGTGCCTCTGTCTGGAGATACGCAGTATTTT